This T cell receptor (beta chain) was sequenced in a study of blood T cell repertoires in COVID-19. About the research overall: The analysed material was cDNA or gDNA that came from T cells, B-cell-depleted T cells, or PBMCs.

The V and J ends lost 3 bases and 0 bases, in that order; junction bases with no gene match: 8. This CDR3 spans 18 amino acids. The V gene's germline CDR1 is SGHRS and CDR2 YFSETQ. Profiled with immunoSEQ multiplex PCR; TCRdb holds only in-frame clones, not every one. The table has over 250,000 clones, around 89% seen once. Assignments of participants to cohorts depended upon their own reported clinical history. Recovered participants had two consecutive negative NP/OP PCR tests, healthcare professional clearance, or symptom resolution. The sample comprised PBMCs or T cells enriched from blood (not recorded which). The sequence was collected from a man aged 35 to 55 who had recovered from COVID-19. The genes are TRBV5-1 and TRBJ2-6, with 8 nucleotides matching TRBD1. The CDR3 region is CASSSRTGKSSGANVLTF. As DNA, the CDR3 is TGCGCCAGCAGCTCCCGGACAGGGAAAAGCTCTGGGGCCAACGTCCTGACTTTC.